This T cell receptor beta chain originates from a study of glioma-infiltrating T cells after dendritic cell vaccination. Data came from immunoSEQ multiplex PCR; TCRdb stores just in-frame clones and leaves some out. The table shows 70,000 to 90,000 clones, with roughly four fifths occurring only once. The CDR3 has 14 residues. With 1 base clipped from V and 4 bases from J, the junction kept 3 bases outside the gene matches. The germline V gene encodes CDR1 SGHDN and CDR2 FVKESK. As for time point: after dendritic cell vaccination, including at tumor progression/relapse. PBMC sampling occurred before vaccination, two weeks after the third dose, and at progression.

The chain uses TRBV14 and TRBJ2-5, with 7 bases that match TRBD1. The starting material was blood, obtained after dendritic cell vaccination. The receptor was derived from a human donor with glioblastoma. The CDR3 sequence is CASSQANRGETQYF. DNA for the CDR3: TGTGCCAGCAGCCAAGCCAACAGGGGAGAGACCCAGTACTTC.